Shown below are 23 T cell receptor beta chains from a single sample sequenced in a study of T cells in Graves' hyperthyroidism and ophthalmopathy. Amplified regions were TCR beta CDR3 sequences from RNA transcripts. The primer set for the first-round RT-PCR of the TCR CDR3 was HTBI. Each CDR3 protein gets one entry after TCRdb re-called the multiplex PCR reads with MiXCR. Here the sample spans roughly 700,000 distinct CDR3 sequences, 11% to 15% being singletons. The sequencing input was blood. These receptors were obtained from a woman under 30 with Graves' hyperthyroidism.

This clonotype was observed many times. The chain employs TRBV27 and TRBJ2-7, with D perhaps TRBD2 (5 bases). Germline V gene lookup returns CDR1 MNHEY and CDR2 SMNVEV (reference sequence). The germline V and J ends were trimmed by 5 bases and 1 base, with 15 bases remaining between them. The CDR3 spans 15 residues. The CDR3 is CASSPLEGSSYEQYF. As DNA, the CDR3 is TGTGCCAGCAGTCCCCTTGAGGGTTCATCCTACGAGCAGTACTTC.

In DNA, the CDR3 is TGCAGCGTTGAAGGGACTAGCGGGCCCTACGAGCAGTACTTC. This encodes CSVEGTSGPYEQYF. The chain recombines TRBV29-1 with TRBJ2-7; 11 bases match TRBD2. Germline V gene lookup returns CDR1 SQVTM and CDR2 ANQGSEA. The CDR3 covers 14 residues. V gave up 1 base and J gave up 2 bases; unmatched junction bases: 1.

Only a few counts were recorded for this clonotype. V is TRBV7-3 and J is TRBJ1-6, with D possibly TRBD1 on 6 matching bases. The CDR3 covers 14 residues. Trimming removed 3 bases at V and 8 bases at J, with 11 bases between. Germline V gene lookup returns CDR1 SGHTA and CDR2 FQGTGA. The CDR3 coding sequence is TGTGCCAGCAGCTTGGGGGGCATATATTCACCCCTCCACTTT. Amino acid sequence: CASSLGGIYSPLHF.

V gene TRBV30 combines with J gene TRBJ1-2; TRBD1 matches 7 bases. The CDR3 loop spans 14 amino acids. The V gene end was trimmed by 3 bases and the J gene end by 1 base; junction bases not matched to a gene: 5. Germline CDR1 reads GTSNPN; CDR2 reads SVGIG (reference sequence). The CDR3 protein is CAWRAGTVNYGYTF. CDR3 DNA sequence: TGTGCCTGGAGGGCCGGGACAGTTAACTATGGCTACACCTTC.

This clonotype was detected ten times or more. The chain has TRBV20-1 and TRBJ1-1, with D possibly being TRBD1 (5 bases). V was shortened by 3 bases and J by 0 bases, with 8 bases between the two germline ends. The CDR3 contains 13 residues. In germline, CDR1 is DFQATT, CDR2 SNEGSKA (reference sequence). This chain's CDR3 is CSARWGMNTEAFF. CDR3 sequence (DNA): TGCAGTGCTAGGTGGGGGATGAACACTGAAGCTTTCTTT.

This clonotype was seen a handful of times. Given a much more abundant clone one base away, this may be a read error. This rearrangement joins TRBV18 to TRBJ1-1; D not certain. This CDR3 has 15 amino acids. Trimming took 3 bases from V and 4 from J, leaving 15 bases between them. Germline-derived CDR1 and CDR2 are KGHSH and LQKENI. CDR3 sequence (DNA): TGTGCCAGCTCACCCGTGGCCCTCCTGAGCACTGAAGCTTTCTTT. Amino acid sequence: CASSPVALLSTEAFF.

This clonotype has at least ten counts. V and J are TRBV2 and TRBJ2-1; no firm D call. There are 17 residues in the CDR3. The ends were cut back, 2 bases at V and 0 bases at J, with 14 bases in the middle. CDR1 and CDR2 (germline): SNHLY, FYNNEI. CDR3 sequence (DNA): TGTGCCAGCAGTGAATCGGTCGGCAGAAACTCCTACAATGAGCAGTTCTTC. The encoded protein is CASSESVGRNSYNEQFF.

The chain recombines TRBV6-4 with TRBJ2-7; 9 nucleotides agree with TRBD2. J gave up 2 bases and V 5 bases, and 7 bases lay outside the gene matches. This CDR3 region has 15 residues. CDR1 and CDR2 (germline): MRHNA, SNTAGT. For the CDR3, the DNA is TGTGCCAGCAGTCATAGCGGGAGCAGGGCCTACGAGCAGTACTTC. It yields the protein CASSHSGSRAYEQYF.

This clonotype was seen many times. This chain connects TRBV29-1 to TRBJ2-7; D may match TRBD1 or TRBD2 (6 bases each). This CDR3 contains 12 residues. V shed 8 bases and J shed 1 base, with 12 bases lying between them. Germline V gene lookup returns CDR1 SQVTM and CDR2 ANQGSEA. CDR3 sequence (DNA): TGCAGCATGAGGGGGGATTCCTACGAGCAGTACTTC. Its protein product is CSMRGDSYEQYF.

The V call is TRBV4-1, the J call TRBJ2-7; 13 bases fit TRBD2. The CDR3 covers 17 residues. J gave up 2 bases and V 2 bases, and 6 bases lay outside the gene matches. CDR1 MGHRA and CDR2 YSYEKL come from the germline V gene. CDR3 nucleotide sequence: TGCGCCAGCAGCCAATCGACTGGACTAGCGGGAGCCTACGAGCAGTACTTC. It specifies CASSQSTGLAGAYEQYF.

Ten or more counts support this clonotype. The CDR3 loop reads CASKQRGGPETQYF. The CDR3 DNA reads as TGTGCCAGCAAACAGCGGGGGGGACCCGAGACCCAGTACTTC. The chain links TRBV7-8 to TRBJ2-5; TRBD2 matches 10 bases. Germline V gene sequence: CDR1 SGHVS, CDR2 FQNEAQ. After removal of 7 bases from V and 5 bases from J, the junction contained 7 bases not matched to a gene. The CDR3 runs 14 residues.

The V and J genes are TRBV29-1 and TRBJ2-7, with unresolved D. Deletions cut 6 bases from V and 2 bases from J, with 11 bases between. In germline, CDR1 is SQVTM, CDR2 ANQGSEA. The CDR3 is made up of 12 amino acids. This CDR3 is CSVQLTTYEQYF. CDR3 in DNA: TGCAGCGTCCAACTGACAACCTACGAGCAGTACTTC.

V is TRBV7-6 and J is TRBJ2-1; D is perhaps TRBD1 or TRBD2 (6 bases each). The V end was cut by 2 bases, the J end by 0 bases, with 11 bases between. This CDR3 is 16 amino acids long. Germline V gene data show CDR1 as SGHVS and CDR2 as FNYEAQ. CDR3 residues: CASSLLGGPSYNEQFF. The CDR3, as DNA: TGTGCCAGCAGCTTATTGGGGGGCCCCTCCTACAATGAGCAGTTCTTC.

This clonotype was found a few times. V and J are TRBV18 and TRBJ2-1; 8 bases are a match to TRBD1. CDR3 length: 12 residues. The ends lost 3 bases at V and 9 bases at J; junction bases unmatched: 1. Per germline, CDR1 KGHSH and CDR2 LQKENI. In DNA, the CDR3 is TGTGCCAGCTCACCTGGACAGGGTGAGCAGTTCTTC. Translated, it gives CASSPGQGEQFF.

This clonotype came up once. A read error may explain this, as a much larger clone is one base away. This rearrangement joins TRBV29-1 to TRBJ1-2; possible D gene TRBD1, 5 bases. The CDR3 loop spans 17 amino acids. Germline CDR1 SQVTM, CDR2 ANQGSEA. V lost 5 bases and J lost 6, with 28 bases in between. CDR3 DNA: TGCAGCGTTAGGCGGACAAGGGGCTCCCTCAAGGTGGATGGCTACACCTTC. Translation gives CSVRRTRGSLKVDGYTF.

J is TRBJ1-6 and V is TRBV7-9; D is perhaps TRBD1 (5 bases). CDR1 is SEHNR and CDR2 is FQNEAQ in the germline V gene (reference sequence). The V end lost 4 bases, the J end lost 1 base, and 8 bases lay between the germline ends. The CDR3 is 15 amino acids. CDR3 residues: CASSSGQSYNSPLHF. CDR3 sequence (DNA): TGTGCCAGCAGCTCTGGACAATCCTATAATTCACCCCTCCACTTT.

V usage is TRBV29-1 and J usage is TRBJ2-1; D possibly corresponds to TRBD1 (5 bases). The CDR3 consists of 13 residues. V gave up 4 bases and J gave up 4 bases, with 11 bases separating them. The germline V gene encodes CDR1 SQVTM and CDR2 ANQGSEA. The CDR3 DNA reads TGCAGCGTTGCAACAGGCGCATACAATGAGCAGTTCTTC. Encoded protein: CSVATGAYNEQFF.

The gene calls are TRBV2 and TRBJ2-6; D unresolved. This CDR3 is 14 amino acids long. V shed 8 bases and J shed 0 bases, with 8 bases lying between them. Germline CDR1 is SNHLY and CDR2 is FYNNEI. The CDR3 protein is CASDRYSGANVLTF. The CDR3 DNA reads TGTGCCAGCGACCGATACTCTGGGGCCAACGTCCTGACTTTC.

This clonotype was observed at least ten times. CDR3 sequence reads: CATSAPRTVLSYEQYF. CDR3 nucleotides: TGTGCCACCAGTGCCCCGAGGACGGTTCTGTCCTACGAGCAGTACTTC. The J gene is TRBJ2-7, the V gene TRBV24-1; no definite D call. This CDR3 spans 16 amino acids. The V gene lost 5 bases and the J gene lost 1 base, with 17 bases spanning the gap. Germline assignment: CDR1 KGHDR and CDR2 SFDVKD.

This clonotype was seen only once. The rearrangement joins TRBV19 to TRBJ1-2, with D possibly matching TRBD1 (6 bases). This CDR3 spans 12 amino acids. Trimming took 8 bases from V and 4 from J, leaving 11 bases between them. CDR1 and CDR2 from the germline V gene are LNHDA and SQIVND (reference sequence). CDR3 sequence: CASQQGSYGYTF. The DNA for the CDR3 is TGTGCCAGTCAACAGGGCTCCTATGGCTACACCTTC.

This clonotype was seen only once. The V gene is TRBV2, the J gene TRBJ1-5; unclear D gene. Trimming cost V 4 bases and J 0 bases, with 10 bases left between them. The CDR3 covers 15 residues. Germline CDR1 SNHLY, CDR2 FYNNEI. This chain's CDR3 is CASSVHGISNQPQHF. CDR3 DNA sequence: TGTGCCAGCAGTGTCCACGGGATTAGCAATCAGCCCCAGCATTTT.

This clonotype was seen only a few times. V is TRBV6-5 and J is TRBJ1-3; maybe TRBD1 (6 bases). The CDR3 spans 16 residues. Per germline, CDR1 MNHEY and CDR2 SVGAGI. Trimming cost V 0 bases and J 2 bases, with 11 bases left between them. The CDR3 reads CASSYSWQGTGNTIYF. CDR3 nucleotide sequence: TGTGCCAGCAGTTACTCGTGGCAGGGGACTGGAAACACCATATATTTT.

CDR3 nucleotides: TGTGCCAGCACTCGCTGGGAGGGCGAGGCAGATACGCAGTATTTT. Its protein is CASTRWEGEADTQYF. The chain combines TRBV5-6 with TRBJ2-3; 7 bases are a match to TRBD2. Germline CDR1 is SGHDT and CDR2 is YYEEEE. V was clipped by 6 bases and J by 4 bases; unmatched bases: 11. This CDR3 contains 15 residues.